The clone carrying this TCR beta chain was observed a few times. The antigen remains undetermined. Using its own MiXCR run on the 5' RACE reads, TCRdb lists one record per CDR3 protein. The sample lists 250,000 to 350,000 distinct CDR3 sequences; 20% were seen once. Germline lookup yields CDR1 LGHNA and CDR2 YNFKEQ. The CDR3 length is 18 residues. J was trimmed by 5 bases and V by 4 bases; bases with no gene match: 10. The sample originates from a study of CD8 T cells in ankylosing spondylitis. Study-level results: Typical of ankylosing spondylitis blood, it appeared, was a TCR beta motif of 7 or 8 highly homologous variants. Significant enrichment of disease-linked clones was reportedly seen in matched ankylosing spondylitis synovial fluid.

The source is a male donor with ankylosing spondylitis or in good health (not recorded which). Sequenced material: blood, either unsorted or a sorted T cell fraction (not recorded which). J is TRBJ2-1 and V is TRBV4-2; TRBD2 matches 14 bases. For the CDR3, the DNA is TGTGCCAGCAGCCGTACCGGGACTAGCGGGGGAGAAGACAATGAGCAGTTCTTC. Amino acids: CASSRTGTSGGEDNEQFF.